Following are 25 T cell receptor beta chains from one sample sequenced in a study of T cells after yellow fever vaccination. TCRdb called the 5' RACE reads again in MiXCR, with one record for every CDR3 protein. The table records roughly 27,000 distinct CDR3 sequences, more than 5% of them present only once. The sequenced sample was CD8+ T cells sorted from PBMCs, obtained 10 days after the yellow fever booster vaccination. These receptors were collected from a man in his thirties or forties who received the YFV17D yellow fever vaccine.

Many counts were recorded for this clonotype. The V and J genes are TRBV18 and TRBJ2-7; weak D call: TRBD1 (5 bases). CDR1 is KGHSH and CDR2 is LQKENI in the germline V gene. The CDR3 runs to 15 residues. V lost 2 bases and J lost 2, with 13 bases in between. The CDR3 bases are TGTGCCAGCTCACCAATCAGGGAAGGAGCCTACGAGCAGTACTTC. Its translation: CASSPIREGAYEQYF.

This rearrangement joins TRBV24-1 to TRBJ2-3; D perhaps matches TRBD2 (6 bases). The germline CDR1 and CDR2 sequences are KGHDR and SFDVKD. V was shortened by 5 bases and J by 1 base, with 12 bases between the two germline ends. The CDR3 has 15 residues. The CDR3 reads CATSGTREGTDTQYF. CDR3 nucleotide sequence: TGTGCCACCAGTGGAACTAGGGAGGGCACAGATACGCAGTATTTT.

This clonotype was seen repeatedly, ten times or more. This chain connects TRBV9 to TRBJ2-3; 8 bases fit TRBD2. The CDR3 runs to 15 residues. CDR1 is SGDLS and CDR2 is YYNGEE in the germline V gene. V lost 0 bases and J lost 6; bases outside the gene matches: 6. The CDR3 loop reads CASSVAGGVSDTQYF. The CDR3 nucleotides read TGTGCCAGCAGCGTAGCGGGAGGGGTTTCGGATACGCAGTATTTT.

This clonotype occurred many times. The genes are TRBV27 and TRBJ2-1, with 7 nucleotides matching TRBD1. This CDR3 comprises 14 residues. The germline gives CDR1 MNHEY, CDR2 SMNVEV (reference sequence). The J segment lost 3 bases and the V segment lost 2 bases, leaving 1 base of the junction unmatched. As DNA, the CDR3 is TGTGCCAGCAGTTTAGGGGACAGCTACAATGAGCAGTTCTTC. Its translation: CASSLGDSYNEQFF.

The chain employs TRBV27 and TRBJ2-5; D is possibly TRBD1 (5 bases). There are 14 residues in the CDR3. The germline V gene encodes CDR1 MNHEY and CDR2 SMNVEV (reference sequence). V lost 4 bases to trimming and J lost 4 bases, with 13 bases between them. CDR3 region: CASSSVDRLETQYF. The CDR3 DNA reads TGTGCCAGCAGTTCTGTTGACAGATTAGAGACCCAGTACTTC.

In this sample, this clonotype turned up many times. The gene calls are TRBV27 and TRBJ1-1; the D gene is possibly TRBD1 (5 bases). Germline CDR1 reads MNHEY; CDR2 reads SMNVEV (reference sequence). Trimming shortened V by 3 bases and J by 4 bases, and 9 bases separated the two germline ends. The length of the CDR3 is 13 residues. Here the CDR3 DNA reads TGTGCCAGCAGTTTTGGGGGTTTCACTGAAGCTTTCTTT. Translated: CASSFGGFTEAFF.

This clonotype was picked up many times. This chain uses TRBV19 with TRBJ2-4; D is uncertain. CDR3 length: 15 residues. Germline V CDR1 and CDR2: LNHDA, SQIVND (reference sequence). The germline V and J ends were trimmed by 3 bases and 4 bases, with 13 bases remaining between them. The chain's CDR3 is CASSMLGRAKNIQYF. The CDR3 region has the DNA TGTGCCAGTAGTATGCTCGGGCGTGCGAAAAACATTCAGTACTTC.

This clonotype has ten or more counts. The CDR3 DNA sequence: TGTGCCAGCAGTTCCTACCTCGGGACAGGCGGCTATCTCACTGAAGCTTTCTTT. This sequence encodes CASSSYLGTGGYLTEAFF. This chain connects TRBV6-5 to TRBJ1-1; 8 bases are shared with TRBD1. The CDR3 length is 18 residues. CDR1 and CDR2 (germline): MNHEY, SVGAGI. Trimming cost V 4 bases and J 4 bases; bases outside gene matches: 17.

Many counts were recorded for this clonotype. The chain combines TRBV4-3 with TRBJ2-7; D is unresolved. The CDR3 runs 12 residues. The ends were cut back, 4 bases at V and 5 bases at J, with 9 bases in the middle. CDR1 is LGHNA, CDR2 YSLEER, per germline. DNA of the CDR3: TGCGCCAGCAGCCCTACCGGCCACGAGCAGTACTTC. This sequence encodes CASSPTGHEQYF.

This clonotype was recorded at least ten times. This CDR3 reads CASSYGASHNEQFF. The CDR3 DNA sequence: TGTGCCAGCAGTTATGGGGCTTCCCACAATGAGCAGTTCTTC. The V gene is TRBV6-5, the J gene TRBJ2-1; maybe TRBD1 (5 bases). Germline values: CDR1 MNHEY, CDR2 SVGAGI. Trimming stripped 3 bases from V and 5 bases from J, with 11 bases between. This CDR3 comprises 14 residues.

This clonotype was seen ten or more times. The V and J genes are TRBV20-1 and TRBJ2-7; TRBD2 aligns across 7 bases. CDR1 and CDR2 (germline): DFQATT, SNEGSKA (reference sequence). This CDR3 contains 14 residues. J gave up 4 bases and V 6 bases, and 12 bases lay outside the gene matches. This CDR3 reads CSARTWEGLYEQYF. Here the CDR3 DNA reads TGCAGTGCAAGAACGTGGGAGGGCCTATACGAGCAGTACTTC.

This clonotype was picked up many times. The chain combines TRBV30 with TRBJ2-1, with a tentative D call TRBD2 (7 bases). The CDR3 is 14 amino acids. Germline V gene sequence: CDR1 GTSNPN, CDR2 SVGIG (reference sequence). Trimming shortened V by 6 bases and J by 10 bases, and 22 bases separated the two germline ends. The CDR3 nucleotides read TGTGCCTGTCGGGGGGACATGAGAGATCTAGAGCAGTTCTTC. It is translated as CACRGDMRDLEQFF.

This clonotype appeared many times. The rearrangement uses TRBV6-5 and TRBJ2-7; unclear D gene. Trimming pared 0 bases from V and 6 bases from J, leaving 9 bases between. The CDR3 has 13 amino acids. CDR1 is MNHEY, CDR2 SVGAGI, per germline. The CDR3 is CASSYSTGIEQYF. DNA of the CDR3: TGTGCCAGCAGTTACTCGACCGGCATCGAGCAGTACTTC.

This chain connects TRBV5-5 to TRBJ2-7; D is ambiguous. With 6 bases removed from V and 4 bases from J, the gap between germline ends came to 20 bases. The CDR3 is made up of 15 amino acids. Germline V gene lookup returns CDR1 SGHKS and CDR2 YYEKEE (reference sequence). The CDR3 DNA sequence: TGTGCCAGCACCCTTCGGGCAACCGGTAGTTACGAGCAGTACTTC. Translating it yields CASTLRATGSYEQYF.

This clonotype was seen ten or more times. The rearrangement links TRBV3-1 to TRBJ1-1; D not resolved. The CDR3 is made up of 12 amino acids. Trimming pared 5 bases from V and 5 bases from J, leaving 9 bases between. Germline values: CDR1 LGHDT, CDR2 YNNKEL (reference sequence). CDR3: CASSFEATEAFF. The CDR3 DNA sequence: TGTGCCAGCAGCTTTGAGGCAACTGAAGCTTTCTTT.

This clonotype has at least ten counts. This chain uses TRBV7-9 with TRBJ2-7, with TRBD1 matching over 9 bases. CDR1 and CDR2 (germline): SEHNR, FQNEAQ (reference sequence). The CDR3 sequence is 14 residues long. V shed 5 bases and J 6 bases; nucleotides not matched to a gene: 8. CDR3 in amino acids: CASSPGDRVREQYF. The DNA of the CDR3 is TGTGCCAGCAGCCCCGGGGACAGGGTGCGCGAGCAGTACTTC.

This clonotype was observed at least ten times. V is TRBV29-1 and J is TRBJ2-3; 7 nucleotides match TRBD2. This CDR3 has 14 amino acids. J gave up 3 bases and V 3 bases, and 6 bases lay outside the gene matches. Per germline, CDR1 SQVTM and CDR2 ANQGSEA. The CDR3 bases are TGCAGCGTTGAGGGCGGGAGTCTGACAGATACGCAGTATTTT. This codes for CSVEGGSLTDTQYF.

The table lists this clonotype with many counts. The gene calls are TRBV6-1 and TRBJ2-1, with 13 bases that match TRBD2. The J segment lost 5 bases and the V segment lost 6 bases, leaving 1 base of the junction unmatched. Germline CDR1 and CDR2: MNHNS and SASEGT. The CDR3 is 14 residues long. CDR3 amino acids: CASRGLAGNNEQFF. The CDR3 DNA is TGTGCCAGCAGGGGACTAGCGGGGAACAATGAGCAGTTCTTC.

This clonotype was recorded at least ten times. J is TRBJ2-6 and V is TRBV27; D possibly corresponds to TRBD1 (6 bases). The ends were cut back, 3 bases at V and 1 base at J, with 19 bases in the middle. The germline CDR1 and CDR2 sequences are MNHEY and SMNVEV (reference sequence). This CDR3 is built from 19 residues. The CDR3, as DNA: TGTGCCAGCAGTTTTTCCGCCGGGACATGGAGATCTGGGGCCAACGTCCTGACTTTC. Translated, it gives CASSFSAGTWRSGANVLTF.

This clonotype has a count of ten or more. The rearrangement joins TRBV7-2 to TRBJ2-7; no definite D call. The CDR3 extends over 12 amino acids. V was trimmed by 5 bases and J by 5 bases, leaving 10 bases between them. CDR1 and CDR2 (germline): SGHTA, FQGNSA. CDR3 in DNA: TGTGCCAGCAGCCCACCTACCCACGAGCAGTACTTC. Its protein is CASSPPTHEQYF.

There are many counts of this clonotype. The CDR3 region has the DNA TGCGCCAGCAGCCAAGGACAGGGGGCCTACGAGCAGTACTTC. It specifies CASSQGQGAYEQYF. The chain employs TRBV4-3 and TRBJ2-7, with 9 nucleotides matching TRBD1. Germline V gives CDR1 LGHNA, CDR2 YSLEER. V gave up 1 base and J gave up 2 bases; unmatched junction bases: 0. This CDR3 spans 14 amino acids.

V is TRBV9 and J is TRBJ2-7; the D is unclear. Trimming removed 4 bases from V and 5 bases from J, with 13 bases in between. The CDR3 contains 13 residues. Germline V gives CDR1 SGDLS, CDR2 YYNGEE. The CDR3 region is CASSSFITDEQYF. DNA for the CDR3: TGTGCCAGCAGCTCCTTCATAACTGACGAGCAGTACTTC.

In this sample, this clonotype turned up many times. V gene TRBV5-1 combines with J gene TRBJ2-3; D possibly corresponds to TRBD1 (5 bases). The CDR3 covers 14 residues. Deletions cut 2 bases from V and 2 bases from J, with 9 bases between. Germline CDR1 SGHRS, CDR2 YFSETQ. CDR3 bases: TGCGCCAGCAGCTTAGACAGCTACACAGATACGCAGTATTTT. Amino acids: CASSLDSYTDTQYF.

Note on this clonotype: Since a much larger clone is just one base distant, this may be a read error. This chain uses TRBV29-1 with TRBJ2-6, with TRBD2 as a possible D gene (6 bases). The CDR3 length is 16 residues. Germline CDR1 reads SQVTM; CDR2 reads ANQGSEA. V was trimmed by 1 base and J by 4 bases, leaving 14 bases between them. Here the CDR3 DNA reads TGCAGCGTTGAAGGGGACTGCCGGGCAGGGGCCAACGTCCTGACTTTC. It is translated as CSVEGDCRAGANVLTF.

There are many counts of this clonotype. This chain connects TRBV7-8 to TRBJ2-5; possibly TRBD1 for D (5 bases). This CDR3 has 13 residues. V was shortened by 3 bases and J by 5 bases, with 10 bases between the two germline ends. Germline V gene sequence: CDR1 SGHVS, CDR2 FQNEAQ. CDR3 amino acids: CASSLGQAETQYF. The CDR3 nucleotides are TGTGCCAGCAGCTTGGGGCAGGCCGAGACCCAGTACTTC.